This T cell receptor beta chain was observed in a study of T cell clonotyping in hematopoietic cell transplantation. Study-level findings and limits: Cells were unsorted, so CD4 and CD8 contributions were not separated. After transplant, recipient diversity fell while pathologically expanded clonotypes grew through day 180.

The CDR3 totals 11 residues. From germline, CDR1 is SNHLY and CDR2 FYNNEI. Between the trimmed V and J ends, which lost 3 bases and 2 bases, there was a span of 1 base. Using immunoSEQ multiplex PCR, the repertoire was profiled, and TCRdb retains in-frame clones only, with some absent. The sample lists 25,000 to 35,000 clones; roughly 95% were seen once. This clone turned up a few times. Its matching antigen is unknown. Other DNA sequences from this sample encode an identical CDR3 as well. The V call is TRBV2, the J call TRBJ1-2; D uncertain. The sequence was collected from a man aged 45-65 years in good health. Some clones in this sample may be carry-over from other donors' samples. What was sequenced was peripheral blood mononuclear cells. The CDR3 sequence is CASSDNYGYTF. CDR3 in DNA: TGTGCCAGCAGTGACAACTATGGCTACACCTTC.